The clone carrying this T cell receptor (beta chain) was observed once. What it binds is unknown. V shed 0 bases and J shed 0 bases, with 6 bases lying between them. The CDR3 covers 13 residues. Germline CDR1 is SQVTM and CDR2 is ANQGSEA. This record comes from a study of sequential checkpoint blockade in melanoma. Only in-frame clones appear in the TCRdb table, and some are missing; sequencing was by immunoSEQ multiplex PCR. The sample lists thousands of clones; roughly a fifth were seen once. Treatment here: randomized to nivolumab then ipilimumab (arm A) or the reverse (arm B). Findings of the study overall: For nivolumab-first patients, baseline tumor clonality was associated with response.

Sequencing was performed on tumor tissue (inferred from file names), taken from a patient given nivolumab and ipilimumab in sequence. The TCR sequence derives from a human donor with melanoma. This rearrangement joins TRBV29-1 to TRBJ2-7; perhaps TRBD1 as D (5 bases). DNA of the CDR3: TGCAGCGTTGAAGATGACAGCTCCTACGAGCAGTACTTC. Amino acid sequence: CSVEDDSSYEQYF.